A selection of T cell receptor beta chains follows, all from one sample in a study of T cell responses to AZD1222 COVID-19 vaccine. The repertoire was sequenced with immunoSEQ multiplex PCR; TCRdb's copy has only in-frame clones and lacks some. The sample shows about 26,000 clones, 88% of them seen only once. This specimen was peripheral blood, taken 28 days after the second AZD1222 dose. All receptors come from an adult who received the AZD1222 COVID-19 vaccine. Each CDR3 is given without its conserved first and last residue.

cdr3_aa,v_call,j_call
ASSQGWTVGGRYEQY,TRBV3-1/TRBV3-2,TRBJ2-7
ASRPLDRDNSPLH,TRBV6-5,TRBJ1-6
ASSEPGLGYGYT,TRBV6-1,TRBJ1-2
ASSLGSGEVTEAF,TRBV7-2,TRBJ1-1
ASSIGQNLPYSNQPQH,TRBV19,TRBJ1-5
ASSGVGLNTEAF,TRBV25-1,TRBJ1-1
ASSFSSDTQY,TRBV7-2,TRBJ2-3
ASSTLSGSNTEAF,TRBV18,TRBJ1-1
ASSERGGTDTQY,TRBV6-1,TRBJ2-3
ASSFGTGASPLH,TRBV27,TRBJ1-6
ASRRETGETDEAF,TRBV5-1,TRBJ1-1
ASSQDLGGGNTEAF,TRBV4-3,TRBJ1-1
ASSYSWTSYNSPLH,TRBV6-5,TRBJ1-6
ATSDPGGVEETQY,TRBV24-1,TRBJ2-5
ASSSGNEQY,TRBV6-5,TRBJ2-7
ASSFWTAPIQY,TRBV5-4,TRBJ2-4
ASSSTGLYGYT,TRBV2,TRBJ1-2
ASSKLWTANTGELF,TRBV4-3,TRBJ2-2
ASSRLQVAGNTIY,TRBV4-1,TRBJ1-3
ASSSSRRVDEKLF,TRBV7-9,TRBJ1-4
ASTWVTEAF,TRBV28,TRBJ1-1
ASRDSGVNTEAF,TRBV19,TRBJ1-1
ARDRGRDSPLH,TRBV21-1,TRBJ1-6
ASSQTGQLNQPQH,TRBV9,TRBJ1-5
ASSLGMETQY,TRBV5-1,TRBJ2-5
ASSQTGRNNSPLH,TRBV4-1,TRBJ1-6
ASSSPFY,TRBV28,TRBJ2-3
ASSLFPSTGDEKLF,TRBV5-1,TRBJ1-4
ATSRDKGGSYNSPLH,TRBV15,TRBJ1-6
ASSQSSDTGELF,TRBV16,TRBJ2-2
ASSLAGATYNEQF,TRBV11-2,TRBJ2-1
ASSYGTRAEAF,TRBV6-5,TRBJ1-1
ASSLTGNQPQH,TRBV28,TRBJ1-5
ASSPPGAQGNEQF,TRBV5-6,TRBJ2-1
ASSLAGHSGNTIY,TRBV7-8,TRBJ1-3
ASSAGGTDTQY,TRBV5-1,TRBJ2-3
ASSLGRQETQY,TRBV7-2,TRBJ2-5
ASSVAPGSGGRTDTQY,TRBV9,TRBJ2-3
ASREDSSGANVLT,TRBV6-1,TRBJ2-6
ASSEASGGKGEQY,TRBV6-1,TRBJ2-7
ASSQGLAFQETQY,TRBV7-2,TRBJ2-5
ASSPRTASNYGYT,TRBV3-1/TRBV3-2,TRBJ1-2
SVEAASSRVPYEQY,TRBV29-1,TRBJ2-7
ASRTVMNTEAF,TRBV28,TRBJ1-1
ASSRQNTYEQY,TRBV18,TRBJ2-7